The clone carrying this T cell receptor (beta chain) was detected only a few times. What it recognizes is unknown. A junction end diverges from the germline sequence, so it may reflect a read error. This record belongs to a study of HIV-infected patients and healthy controls. Study results and limitations: In healthy controls, MAIT alpha CDR3s were common; in HIV+ repertoires, severely depleted. The seeming recovery of the Gini index after therapy in HIV-infected patients vanished in size-matched data. Compared with untreated HIV+ repertoires, healthy controls showed roughly threefold more distinct CDR3s and higher Shannon diversity.

The repertoire came from unfractionated whole blood and reflected all unsorted peripheral T cells. cDNA was made from roughly 500 ng RNA using alpha and beta constant primers. Using multiplexing indices, alpha and beta chain libraries were generated apart by chain-specific third strand synthesis. Ligation attached cDNA to a 5' RACE adapter that carried a random hexamer and SP2 site. TCRdb re-analysed the 5' RACE reads in MiXCR, keeping a single row per CDR3 protein. The table records approximately 10,000 distinct CDR3 sequences, 7.5% to 9% of them present only once. Sequencing input: blood. This TCR came from an adult in good health.

The CDR3 bases are TGTGCCAACAGTGATGGCAATCAGCCCCAGCATTTT. Translated: CANSDGNQPQHF. This chain uses TRBV10-3 with TRBJ1-5; D is ambiguous. CDR3 length equals 12 residues. Germline CDR1 ENHRY, CDR2 SYGVKD.